These T cell receptor beta chains were read from a single sample in a study of blood T cell repertoires in COVID-19. TCRdb's table, derived via immunoSEQ multiplex PCR, lists solely in-frame clones and lacks some. This table holds 200,000 to 300,000 clones, around 85% found once. Sequencing input: peripheral blood. These receptors all stem from a woman aged 60-75 years with active or convalescent COVID-19. CDR3s include the opening cysteine and the closing phenylalanine or tryptophan. A D gene is named only where the DNA matches it firmly. Size tells how often a clone was seen (once, few, many) or the class of an expanded clone, and some rows leave it out.

J gene | V gene | D gene | clone size | CDR3 DNA | CDR3 protein
TRBJ1-2 | TRBV7-2 | . | . | TGTGCCAGCAGCTCCAATTTGCAGGGAATCTATGGCTACACCTTC | CASSSNLQGIYGYTF
TRBJ2-7 | TRBV10-2 | TRBD1 | . | TGCGCCAGCAGCGGTGGACAGGCACACTGGTACGAGCAGTACTTC | CASSGGQAHWYEQYF
TRBJ2-2 | TRBV5-1 | TRBD1 | . | TGCGCCAGCAAGAAGGGGGCGCAAAACACCGGGGAGCTGTTTTTT | CASKKGAQNTGELFF
TRBJ1-5 | TRBV7-2 | TRBD1 | . | TGTGCCAGCAGCTTAAGGGGGCCGGGGGCCCCTCCGGGGCCCCAGCATTTT | CASSLRGPGAPPGPQHF
TRBJ1-1 | TRBV12-3/TRBV12-4 | . | . | TGTGCCAGCAGTTTACGGGGGGACACTGAAGCTTTCTTT | CASSLRGDTEAFF
TRBJ2-2 | TRBV5-1 | . | . | TGCGCCAGCAGCAGGAGCGCCGCGAACACCGGGGAGCTGTTTTTT | CASSRSAANTGELFF
TRBJ1-2 | TRBV11-2 | TRBD1 | . | TGTGCCAGCAGCACCTTGGACAGGGTAGGCTACACCTTC | CASSTLDRVGYTF
TRBJ1-2 | TRBV11-1 | . | . | TGTGCCAGCAGCTTGGCGGGGATCTATGGCTACACCTTC | CASSLAGIYGYTF
TRBJ2-1 | TRBV3-1/TRBV3-2 | TRBD2 | . | TGTGCCAGCAGCCGGGGAGGGGTGGGAGAGCAGTTCTTC | CASSRGGVGEQFF
TRBJ1-1 | TRBV5-4 | . | . | TGTGCCAGCAGAGGATCAGGGAGGGCTGAAGCTTTCTTT | CASRGSGRAEAFF
TRBJ2-3 | TRBV19 | TRBD2 | . | TGTGCCAGTAGGACGACTAGCGGGAGTTCGGATACGCAGTATTTT | CASRTTSGSSDTQYF
TRBJ1-6 | TRBV28 | . | . | TGTGCCAGCAGTCTGGGAGGGTATAACAATTCACCCCTCCACTTT | CASSLGGYNNSPLHF
TRBJ2-1 | TRBV6-2/TRBV6-3 | . | . | TGTGCCAGCAGCCGGGGCAACCAATATAATGAGCAGTTCTTC | CASSRGNQYNEQFF
TRBJ2-1 | TRBV10-3 | TRBD1 | . | TGTGCCATCAGTGCACAGGGGAGAGGGGATGAGCAGTTCTTC | CAISAQGRGDEQFF
TRBJ1-1 | TRBV3-1/TRBV3-2 | . | once | TGTGCCAGCAGCCCGATGAGGAGCACTGAAGCTTTCTTT | CASSPMRSTEAFF